The source of this T cell receptor (beta chain) is a study of cytomegalovirus exposure and HLA in healthy donors. Study outcomes and limitations: A list of 150 to 200 TCR beta chains associated with cytomegalovirus was given. The classifier, whose performance was assessed in both the original and validation cohorts, reportedly diagnosed cytomegalovirus status with high specificity and sensitivity.

Primers included in the PCR were 60 Vbeta and 13 Jbeta primers. TCRdb's table, derived via immunoSEQ multiplex PCR, lists solely in-frame clones and lacks some. This table has 150,000 or so clones, less than 85% appearing once. As for this clone: What it binds is unknown.

The sequencing input was PBMCs. This clonotype originated in a man aged 18 to 30 in good health and CMV-seropositive.

The CDR3 coding sequence is TGTGCCAGCAGTGACCCCGGGACAGGGGAAAGCGGCTACACCTTC. Translating gives CASSDPGTGESGYTF. This chain connects TRBV25-1 to TRBJ1-2, with 10 bases aligning to TRBD1. Germline V gene sequence: CDR1 MGHDK, CDR2 SYGVNS. With V trimmed by 3 bases and J by 8 bases, 9 bases remained unmatched. The length of the CDR3 is 15 residues.